These T cell receptor beta chains were read from a single sample in a study of T and B cells in COVID-19 patients. TCRdb used MiXCR to reprocess the multiplex PCR reads, holding one entry per CDR3 protein. The table includes about 2,500 distinct CDR3 sequences, roughly a quarter detected once. Sequenced material: blood. All receptors derive from a human donor with active COVID-19. The CDR3 runs from the conserved cysteine through the conserved F or W. D genes are given only for firm matches. The listing skips clone size in some rows; elsewhere it reads once, few, many or a size class.

v_call: TRBV6-5; j_call: TRBJ1-1; clone_size: few; d_call: NA; cdr3_nt: TGTGCCAGCAGTTACTCGGGGGGAAGCGGGACTGAAGCTTTCTTT; cdr3_aa: CASSYSGGSGTEAFF
v_call: TRBV19; j_call: TRBJ1-1; clone_size: few; d_call: TRBD1; cdr3_nt: TGTGCCAGTAGTGACAGGGAGGGAACGGGGAACACTGAAGCTTTCTTT; cdr3_aa: CASSDREGTGNTEAFF
v_call: TRBV7-9; j_call: TRBJ2-1; clone_size: NA; d_call: NA; cdr3_nt: TGTGCCAGCACCTCCGAGGGGTGGAGGAACAATGAGCAGTTCTTC; cdr3_aa: CASTSEGWRNNEQFF
v_call: TRBV21-1; j_call: TRBJ2-3; clone_size: few; d_call: NA; cdr3_nt: TGTGCCAGCAGCCTCAGGACTAGCGGGAGCGTGTGGTCGACAGATACGCAGTATTTT; cdr3_aa: CASSLRTSGSVWSTDTQYF
v_call: TRBV10-3; j_call: TRBJ2-7; clone_size: medium-sized; d_call: TRBD2; cdr3_nt: TGTGCCATCACCTCGGGAGGGAACTCCTACGAGCAGTACTTC; cdr3_aa: CAITSGGNSYEQYF
v_call: TRBV6-5; j_call: TRBJ1-2; clone_size: medium-sized; d_call: TRBD1; cdr3_nt: TGTGCCAGCAGTTACTCCGGGGACAGGGCCGAGGACTATGGCTACACCTTC; cdr3_aa: CASSYSGDRAEDYGYTF
v_call: TRBV6-5; j_call: TRBJ2-7; clone_size: medium-sized; d_call: NA; cdr3_nt: TGTGCCAGCCATACCCATCCAGGGGCAGGGGGAGGGGGCGAGCAGTACTTC; cdr3_aa: CASHTHPGAGGGGEQYF
v_call: TRBV13; j_call: TRBJ2-2; clone_size: medium-sized; d_call: NA; cdr3_nt: TGTGCCAGCAGCTTAGTGGGAGATTGGAAAGGCACCGGGGAGCTGTTTTTT; cdr3_aa: CASSLVGDWKGTGELFF
v_call: TRBV30; j_call: TRBJ2-1; clone_size: NA; d_call: TRBD2; cdr3_nt: TGTGCCTGGAGCCCAGCGGGAGTCGATGAGCAGTTCTTC; cdr3_aa: CAWSPAGVDEQFF
v_call: TRBV6-2/TRBV6-3; j_call: TRBJ2-5; clone_size: few; d_call: TRBD2; cdr3_nt: TGTGCCAGCAGTTCCGTTAGCGGGAGCCAAGAGACCCAGTACTTC; cdr3_aa: CASSSVSGSQETQYF
v_call: TRBV5-6; j_call: TRBJ1-2; clone_size: NA; d_call: NA; cdr3_nt: TGTGCCAGCAGCTCGGAGACAGGTTTTAACTATGGCTACACCTTC; cdr3_aa: CASSSETGFNYGYTF
v_call: TRBV20-1; j_call: TRBJ2-5; clone_size: NA; d_call: TRBD1; cdr3_nt: TGCAGTGCCAGAAACCCGGGACAGCCTAGCGAGACCCAGTACTTC; cdr3_aa: CSARNPGQPSETQYF
v_call: TRBV20-1; j_call: TRBJ2-3; clone_size: NA; d_call: TRBD1; cdr3_nt: TGCAGTGCTCAATTACAGGGGGTCAGCACAGATACGCAGTATTTT; cdr3_aa: CSAQLQGVSTDTQYF
v_call: TRBV20-1; j_call: TRBJ2-1; clone_size: NA; d_call: TRBD1; cdr3_nt: TGCAGTGCTAGGACTCGACAGGGCCGCTACAATGAGCAGTTCTTC; cdr3_aa: CSARTRQGRYNEQFF
v_call: TRBV5-1; j_call: TRBJ2-5; clone_size: NA; d_call: TRBD2; cdr3_nt: TGCGCCAGCAGCTTGGCACTAGCGCGAGAGACCCAGTACTTC; cdr3_aa: CASSLALARETQYF
v_call: TRBV6-5; j_call: TRBJ1-6; clone_size: medium-sized; d_call: NA; cdr3_nt: TGTGCCAGCAGTTACTCTGGGGGGAGGCATTCACCCCTCCACTTT; cdr3_aa: CASSYSGGRHSPLHF
v_call: TRBV19; j_call: TRBJ2-5; clone_size: medium-sized; d_call: NA; cdr3_nt: TGTGCCAGTAGTATTGCACCGGGACTGTTAAAAGAGACCCAGTACTTC; cdr3_aa: CASSIAPGLLKETQYF
v_call: TRBV14; j_call: TRBJ2-1; clone_size: NA; d_call: TRBD2; cdr3_nt: TGTGCCAGCAGCCCTGGGACTAGCGGGGATGACTACAATGAGCAGTTCTTC; cdr3_aa: CASSPGTSGDDYNEQFF
v_call: TRBV7-3; j_call: TRBJ2-7; clone_size: NA; d_call: NA; cdr3_nt: TGTGCCAGCAGCTTGGGACAACGGTACGAGCAGTACTTC; cdr3_aa: CASSLGQRYEQYF
v_call: TRBV6-1; j_call: TRBJ1-5; clone_size: many; d_call: NA; cdr3_nt: TGTGCCAGCACTAGGGGTAGGGATCAGCCCCAGCATTTT; cdr3_aa: CASTRGRDQPQHF
v_call: TRBV20-1; j_call: TRBJ1-1; clone_size: NA; d_call: TRBD1; cdr3_nt: TGCAGTGCTAGAGCCCCGACAGGGGAAACTGAAGCTTTCTTT; cdr3_aa: CSARAPTGETEAFF
v_call: TRBV15; j_call: TRBJ2-2; clone_size: medium-sized; d_call: NA; cdr3_nt: TGTGCCACCAGCAGAGATCGCTCCGGGGAGCTGTTTTTT; cdr3_aa: CATSRDRSGELFF
v_call: TRBV19; j_call: TRBJ2-7; clone_size: medium-sized; d_call: TRBD2; cdr3_nt: TGTGCCAGTAGTCGACTAGCGGGAGAGGACGAGCAGTACTTC; cdr3_aa: CASSRLAGEDEQYF
v_call: TRBV20-1; j_call: TRBJ1-2; clone_size: NA; d_call: NA; cdr3_nt: TGCAGTGCTAGAGCCCAGGCGGAGGTGAGCTATGGCTACACCTTC; cdr3_aa: CSARAQAEVSYGYTF
v_call: TRBV6-5; j_call: TRBJ1-5; clone_size: NA; d_call: NA; cdr3_nt: TGTGCCAGCACTAGGGGTGACAATCAGCCCCAGCATTTT; cdr3_aa: CASTRGDNQPQHF